These 2 T cell receptor beta chains were sequenced from one sample in a study of memory CD4+ T cells and cytomegalovirus serostatus. Single viable CD3+CD4+CD8-CD45RO+ cells were sorted as the memory CD4+ T cells. Profiled with immunoSEQ multiplex PCR; TCRdb holds only in-frame clones, not every one. Here the sample spans about 56,000 clones, about four fifths being singletons. The sequenced sample was memory CD4+ T cells from blood. Receptor source: an adult in good health and CMV-seronegative.

This clone was seen a few times. The CDR3 bases are TGTGCCAGCAGCGACAGGGGAAGGGAAGCTTTCTTT. Protein product: CASSDRGREAFF. V usage is TRBV2 and J usage is TRBJ1-1, with TRBD1 matching 8 bases. Per the germline V gene, CDR1 is SNHLY and CDR2 is FYNNEI. The CDR3 consists of 12 residues. V was clipped by 6 bases and J by 8 bases; unmatched bases: 5.

This chain uses TRBV7-3 with TRBJ1-2; 8 bases are shared with TRBD1. V shed 5 bases, J shed 7 bases, and the junction held 6 bases outside the gene matches. Germline V lookup: CDR1 SGHTA, CDR2 FQGTGA. CDR3 length equals 13 residues. CDR3 bases: TGTGCCAGCAGCCGAGGACAGGGATCTGGCTACACCTTC. Encoded protein: CASSRGQGSGYTF.